This entry features one T cell receptor (beta chain) sequence. The data are from a study of T cells in Graves' hyperthyroidism and ophthalmopathy. Study overall: At the time of initial diagnosis and before any treatment, peripheral blood was collected.

Uncontrolled infection, other autoimmune disease, pregnancy or lactation excluded patients. Germline lookup yields CDR1 MGHRA and CDR2 YSYEKL. This CDR3 contains 16 residues. Trimming cost V 4 bases and J 0 bases, with 13 bases left between them. The investigators amplified TCR beta CDR3 regions from RNA transcripts. An initial round of RT-PCR targeting the TCR CDR3 relied on the HTBI primer set. A single record per CDR3 protein comes from TCRdb applying MiXCR to the multiplex PCR reads. The sample carries 300,000 to 400,000 distinct CDR3 sequences, 18% recorded once. The chain is built from TRBV4-1 and TRBJ1-3, with D perhaps matching TRBD1 (5 bases). This clonotype was sampled from a woman aged 50 to 60 with Graves' hyperthyroidism. Sequencing used blood. For the CDR3, the DNA is TGCGCCAGCAGCCGCGGGACGGCTGACTCTGGAAACACCATATATTTT. Protein product: CASSRGTADSGNTIYF.